This T cell receptor beta chain was retrieved from a study of T cells expressing NK-cell markers. Study overall: Sorted CD3+CD56-NKG2C+, CD3+CD56+NKG2C+ and CD3+CD56+NKG2C- T cells supplied the TCR beta repertoires. Study-wide findings and caveats: NKG2C+ dominant clonotype frequencies in 5 or 6 donors were roughly 1.0-8% of CD8+ T cells.

With respect to this clonotype: The antigen remains unidentified.

The V gene's germline CDR1 is SGHAT and CDR2 FQNNGV. This CDR3 is 12 amino acids long. Researchers built TCR beta cDNA using 5'RACE template switching with UMIs. TCRdb re-called the 5' RACE reads and catalogs CDR3 proteins one per entry, DNA excluded. The sample table sets out some 390,000 distinct CDR3 sequences. The source is a woman between 50 and 59 years old in good health. This chain joins TRBV11-2 and TRBJ2-1. Sequences were obtained from blood T cells: a sorted CD56 or NKG2C T cell subset, CD4+ or CD8+ T cells, or bulk PBMC T cells (not recorded which). CDR3 sequence reads: CASSLELEIQFF.